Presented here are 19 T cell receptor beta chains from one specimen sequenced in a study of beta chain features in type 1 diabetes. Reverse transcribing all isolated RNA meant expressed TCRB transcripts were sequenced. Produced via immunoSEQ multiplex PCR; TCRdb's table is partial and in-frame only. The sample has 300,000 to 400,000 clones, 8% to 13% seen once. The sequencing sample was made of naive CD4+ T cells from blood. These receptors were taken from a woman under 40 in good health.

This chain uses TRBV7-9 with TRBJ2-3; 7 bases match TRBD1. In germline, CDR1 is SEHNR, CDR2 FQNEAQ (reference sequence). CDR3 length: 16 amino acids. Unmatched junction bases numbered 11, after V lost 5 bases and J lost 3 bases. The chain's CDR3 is CASSRPVTGSTDTQYF. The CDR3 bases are TGTGCCAGCAGCCGGCCCGTGACAGGGTCAACAGATACGCAGTATTTT.

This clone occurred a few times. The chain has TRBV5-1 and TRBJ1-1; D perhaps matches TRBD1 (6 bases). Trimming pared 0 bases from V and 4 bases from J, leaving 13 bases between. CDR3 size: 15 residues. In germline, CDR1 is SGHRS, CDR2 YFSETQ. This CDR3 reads CASSLGVGGGTEAFF. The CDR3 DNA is TGCGCCAGCAGCTTGGGAGTAGGGGGGGGCACTGAAGCTTTCTTT.

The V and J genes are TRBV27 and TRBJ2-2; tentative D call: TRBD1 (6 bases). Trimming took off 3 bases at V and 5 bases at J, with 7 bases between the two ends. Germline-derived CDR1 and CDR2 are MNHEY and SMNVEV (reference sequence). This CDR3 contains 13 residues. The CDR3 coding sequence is TGTGCCAGCAGTTTCACAGGGACCGGGGAGCTGTTTTTT. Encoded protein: CASSFTGTGELFF.

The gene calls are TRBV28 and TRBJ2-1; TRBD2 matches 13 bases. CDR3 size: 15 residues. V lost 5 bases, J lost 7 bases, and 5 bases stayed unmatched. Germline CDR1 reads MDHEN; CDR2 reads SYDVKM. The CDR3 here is CASSQTSGRVNEQFF. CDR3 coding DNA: TGTGCCAGCAGTCAAACTAGCGGGAGGGTGAATGAGCAGTTCTTC. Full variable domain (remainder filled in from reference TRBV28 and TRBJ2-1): DVKVTQSSRYLVKRTGEKVFLECVQDMDHENMFWYRQDPGLGLRLIYFSYDVKMKEKGDIPEGYSVSREKKERFSLILESASTNQTSMYLCASSQTSGRVNEQFFGPGTRLTVL.

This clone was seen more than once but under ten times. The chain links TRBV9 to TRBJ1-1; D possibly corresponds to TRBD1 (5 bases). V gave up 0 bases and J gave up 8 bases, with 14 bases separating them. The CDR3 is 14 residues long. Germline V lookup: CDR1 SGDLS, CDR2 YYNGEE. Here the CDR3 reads CASSVAGEAGEAFF. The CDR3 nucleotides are TGTGCCAGCAGCGTAGCCGGTGAGGCAGGGGAAGCTTTCTTT. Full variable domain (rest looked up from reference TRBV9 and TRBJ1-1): DSGVTQTPKHLITATGQRVTLRCSPRSGDLSVYWYQQSLDQGLQFLIQYYNGEERAKGNILERFSAQQFPDLHSELNLSSLELGDSALYFCASSVAGEAGEAFFGQGTRLTVV.

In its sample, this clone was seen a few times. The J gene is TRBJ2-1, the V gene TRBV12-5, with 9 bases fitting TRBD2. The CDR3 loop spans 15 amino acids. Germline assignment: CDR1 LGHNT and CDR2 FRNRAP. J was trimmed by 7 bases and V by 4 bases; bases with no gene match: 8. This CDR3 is CASGSSGSGRNEQFF. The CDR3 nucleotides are TGTGCTAGTGGTTCCTCTGGTAGCGGGAGAAATGAGCAGTTCTTC.

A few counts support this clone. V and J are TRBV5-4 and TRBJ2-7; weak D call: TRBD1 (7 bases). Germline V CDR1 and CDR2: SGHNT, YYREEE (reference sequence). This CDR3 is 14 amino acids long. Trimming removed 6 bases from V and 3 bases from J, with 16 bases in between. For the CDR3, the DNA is TGTGCCAGCAAGCCGGGGCGGGACAGCTACGAGCAGTACTTC. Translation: CASKPGRDSYEQYF.

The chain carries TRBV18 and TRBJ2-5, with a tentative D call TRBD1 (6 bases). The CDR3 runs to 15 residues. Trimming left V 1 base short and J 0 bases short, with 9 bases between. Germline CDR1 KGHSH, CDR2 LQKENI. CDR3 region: CASSPQGVNQETQYF. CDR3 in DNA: TGTGCCAGCTCACCACAGGGGGTCAACCAAGAGACCCAGTACTTC.

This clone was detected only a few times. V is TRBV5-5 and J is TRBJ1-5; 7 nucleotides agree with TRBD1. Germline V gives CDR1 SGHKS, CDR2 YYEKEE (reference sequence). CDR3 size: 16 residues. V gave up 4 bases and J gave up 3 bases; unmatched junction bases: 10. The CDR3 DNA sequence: TGTGCCAGCAGCGTTGGGGGAACAGGGGACAATCAGCCCCAGCATTTT. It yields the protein CASSVGGTGDNQPQHF.

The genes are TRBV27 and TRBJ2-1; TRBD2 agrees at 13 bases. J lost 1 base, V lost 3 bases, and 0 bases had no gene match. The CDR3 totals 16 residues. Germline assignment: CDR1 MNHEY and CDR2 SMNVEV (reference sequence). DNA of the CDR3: TGTGCCAGCAGTTTGACTAGCGGGAGGTCCTACAATGAGCAGTTCTTC. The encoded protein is CASSLTSGRSYNEQFF.

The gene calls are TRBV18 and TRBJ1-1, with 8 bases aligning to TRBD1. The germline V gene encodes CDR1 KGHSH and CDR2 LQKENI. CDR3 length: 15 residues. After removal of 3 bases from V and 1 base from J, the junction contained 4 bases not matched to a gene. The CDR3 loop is CASSPGTGSNTEAFF. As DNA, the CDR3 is TGTGCCAGCTCACCCGGGACAGGATCGAACACTGAAGCTTTCTTT.

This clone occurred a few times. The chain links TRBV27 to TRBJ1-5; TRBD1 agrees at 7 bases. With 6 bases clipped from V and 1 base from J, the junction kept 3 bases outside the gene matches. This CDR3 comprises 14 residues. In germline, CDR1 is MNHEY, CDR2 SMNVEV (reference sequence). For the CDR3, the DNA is TGTGCCAGCAGCAGGGACAGCAGCAATCAGCCCCAGCATTTT. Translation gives CASSRDSSNQPQHF.

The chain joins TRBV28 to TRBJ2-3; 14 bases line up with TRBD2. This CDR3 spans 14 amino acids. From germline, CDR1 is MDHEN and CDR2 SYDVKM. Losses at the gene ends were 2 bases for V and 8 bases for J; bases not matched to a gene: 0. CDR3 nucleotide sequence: TGTGCCAGCAGTTTAGGGACTAGCGGGAGTACGCAGTATTTT. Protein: CASSLGTSGSTQYF.

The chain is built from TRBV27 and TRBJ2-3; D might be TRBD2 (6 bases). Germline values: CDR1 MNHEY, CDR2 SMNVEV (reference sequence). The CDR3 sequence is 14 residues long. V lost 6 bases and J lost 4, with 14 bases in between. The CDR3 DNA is TGTGCCAGCAGGGGGACTGGTCGTCCAGATACGCAGTATTTT. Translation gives CASRGTGRPDTQYF.

The CDR3 is CASSLAPGTSGSYEQYF. CDR3 in DNA: TGTGCCAGCAGCTTAGCGCCCGGGACTAGCGGGAGCTACGAGCAGTACTTC. The V and J genes are TRBV7-2 and TRBJ2-7; 14 bases agree with TRBD2. Losses at the gene ends were 0 bases for V and 3 bases for J; bases not matched to a gene: 4. The CDR3 has 17 amino acids. From germline, CDR1 is SGHTA and CDR2 FQGNSA.

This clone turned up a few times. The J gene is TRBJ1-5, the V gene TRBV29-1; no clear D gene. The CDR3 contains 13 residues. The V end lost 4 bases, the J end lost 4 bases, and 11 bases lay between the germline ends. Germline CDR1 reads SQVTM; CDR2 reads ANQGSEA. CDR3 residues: CSVATGINQPQHF. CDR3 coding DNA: TGCAGCGTTGCTACGGGAATTAATCAGCCCCAGCATTTT.

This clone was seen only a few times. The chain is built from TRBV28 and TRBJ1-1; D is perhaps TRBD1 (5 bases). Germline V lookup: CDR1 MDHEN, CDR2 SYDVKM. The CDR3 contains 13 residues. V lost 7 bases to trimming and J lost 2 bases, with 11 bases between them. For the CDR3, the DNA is TGTGCCAGCAAGACAGTTTTAAACACTGAAGCTTTCTTT. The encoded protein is CASKTVLNTEAFF.

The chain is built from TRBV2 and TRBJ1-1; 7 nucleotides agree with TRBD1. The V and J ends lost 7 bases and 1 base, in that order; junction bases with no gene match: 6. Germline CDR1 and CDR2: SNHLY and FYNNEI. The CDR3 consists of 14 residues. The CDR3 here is CASTRGQRNTEAFF. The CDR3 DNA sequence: TGTGCCAGCACGAGGGGGCAGAGGAACACTGAAGCTTTCTTT.

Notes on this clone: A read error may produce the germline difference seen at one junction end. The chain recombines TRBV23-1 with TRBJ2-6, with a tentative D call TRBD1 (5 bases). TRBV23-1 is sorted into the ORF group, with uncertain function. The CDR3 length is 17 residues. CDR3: CASSQWGKSSGANVLTF. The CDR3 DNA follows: TGCGCCAGCAGCCAATGGGGCAAAAGCTCTGGGGCCAACGTCCTGACTTTC.